The sequence of this TCR beta chain was determined in a study of T cell responses to AZD1222 COVID-19 vaccine. The table came from immunoSEQ multiplex PCR; TCRdb's copy has only in-frame clones and leaves some out. The data show 130,000 or so clones, around 94% seen once. The sequence derives from an adult in good health. The sequencing here drew on peripheral blood, taken on day 0 of AZD1222 vaccination.

CDR3 nucleotide sequence: TGTGCCAGCAGTTTGCGACTAGCAACCTCCTACGAGCAGTACTTC. Translation: CASSLRLATSYEQYF. This sequence joins TRBV27 and TRBJ2-7; TRBD2 aligns across 7 bases. Germline V gene data show CDR1 as MNHEY and CDR2 as SMNVEV (reference sequence). J lost 0 bases, V lost 3 bases, and 5 bases had no gene match. The CDR3 covers 15 residues.